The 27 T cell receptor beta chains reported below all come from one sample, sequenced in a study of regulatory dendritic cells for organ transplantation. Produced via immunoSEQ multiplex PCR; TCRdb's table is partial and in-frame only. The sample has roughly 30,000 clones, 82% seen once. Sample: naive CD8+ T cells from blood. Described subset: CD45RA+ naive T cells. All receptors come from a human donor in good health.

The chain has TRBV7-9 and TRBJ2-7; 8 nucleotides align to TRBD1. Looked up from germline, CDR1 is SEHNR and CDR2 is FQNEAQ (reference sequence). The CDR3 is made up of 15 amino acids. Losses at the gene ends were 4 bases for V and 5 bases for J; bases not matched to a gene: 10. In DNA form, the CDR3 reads TGTGCCAGCAGCTACCAGAGGACAGGGAACGACGAGCAGTACTTC. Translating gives CASSYQRTGNDEQYF. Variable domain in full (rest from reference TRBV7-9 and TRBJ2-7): DTGVSQNPRHKITKRGQNVTFRCDPISEHNRLYWYRQTLGQGPEFLTYFQNEAQLEKSRLLSDRFSAERPKGSFSTLEIQRTEQGDSAMYLCASSYQRTGNDEQYFGPGTRLTVT.

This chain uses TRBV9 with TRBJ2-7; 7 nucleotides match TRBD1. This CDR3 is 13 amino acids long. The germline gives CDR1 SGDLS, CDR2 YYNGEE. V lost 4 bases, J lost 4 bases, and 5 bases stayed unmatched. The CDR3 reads CASSPKQGYEQYF. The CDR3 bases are TGTGCCAGCAGCCCGAAACAGGGGTACGAGCAGTACTTC.

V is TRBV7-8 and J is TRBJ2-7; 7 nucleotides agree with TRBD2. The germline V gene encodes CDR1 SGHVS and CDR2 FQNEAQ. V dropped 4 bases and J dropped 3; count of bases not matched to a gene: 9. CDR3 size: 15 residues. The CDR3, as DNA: TGTGCCAGCAGCTCGGGGGGTGGGGTTTTCTACGAGCAGTACTTC. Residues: CASSSGGGVFYEQYF. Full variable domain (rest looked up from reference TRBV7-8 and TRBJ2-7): GAGVSQSPRYKVAKRGQDVALRCDPISGHVSLFWYQQALGQGPEFLTYFQNEAQLDKSGLPSDRFFAERPEGSVSTLKIQRTQQEDSAVYLCASSSGGGVFYEQYFGPGTRLTVT.

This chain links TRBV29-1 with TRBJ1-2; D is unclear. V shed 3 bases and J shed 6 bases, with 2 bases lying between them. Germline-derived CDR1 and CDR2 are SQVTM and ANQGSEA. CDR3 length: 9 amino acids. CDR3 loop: CSVDDGYTF. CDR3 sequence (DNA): TGCAGCGTTGACGATGGCTACACCTTC.

The CDR3 DNA sequence: TGTGCCAGCAGCCCCGGGACTAGCGTGAATGAGCAGTTCTTC. Translating gives CASSPGTSVNEQFF. The gene calls are TRBV9 and TRBJ2-1; 10 bases align to TRBD2. The CDR3 covers 14 residues. Germline V CDR1 and CDR2: SGDLS, YYNGEE. Trimming took 4 bases from V and 7 from J; bases not matched to a gene: 5.

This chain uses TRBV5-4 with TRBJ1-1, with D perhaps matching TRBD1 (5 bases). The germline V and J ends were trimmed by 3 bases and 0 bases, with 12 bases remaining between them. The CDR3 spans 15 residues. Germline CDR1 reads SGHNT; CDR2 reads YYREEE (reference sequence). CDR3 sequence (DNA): TGTGCCAGCAGCTCTGGGGGGAACATGAACACTGAAGCTTTCTTT. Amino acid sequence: CASSSGGNMNTEAFF.

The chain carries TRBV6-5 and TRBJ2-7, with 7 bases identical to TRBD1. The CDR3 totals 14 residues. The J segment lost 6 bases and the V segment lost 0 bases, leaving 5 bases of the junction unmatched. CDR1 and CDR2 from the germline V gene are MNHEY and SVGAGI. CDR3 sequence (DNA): TGTGCCAGCAGTTACTCGACCAGGGGGTCCGAGCAGTACTTC. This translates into CASSYSTRGSEQYF.

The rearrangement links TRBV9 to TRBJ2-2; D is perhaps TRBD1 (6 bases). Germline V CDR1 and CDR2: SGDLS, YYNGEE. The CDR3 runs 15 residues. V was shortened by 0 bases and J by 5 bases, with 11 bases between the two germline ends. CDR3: CASSVAQGLTGELFF. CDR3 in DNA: TGTGCCAGCAGCGTAGCTCAGGGGTTGACCGGGGAGCTGTTTTTT.

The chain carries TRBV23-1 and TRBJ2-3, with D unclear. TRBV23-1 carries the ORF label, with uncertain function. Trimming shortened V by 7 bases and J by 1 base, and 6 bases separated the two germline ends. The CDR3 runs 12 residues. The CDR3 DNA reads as TGCGCCAGCAACAATGGCACAGATACGCAGTATTTT. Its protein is CASNNGTDTQYF.

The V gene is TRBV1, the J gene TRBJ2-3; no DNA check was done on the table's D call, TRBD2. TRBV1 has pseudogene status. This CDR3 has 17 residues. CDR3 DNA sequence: TGCACCAGCAGCCAAGTCGGGCTAGCGGGGGTGTGGGGTACGCAGTATTTT. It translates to CTSSQVGLAGVWGTQYF.

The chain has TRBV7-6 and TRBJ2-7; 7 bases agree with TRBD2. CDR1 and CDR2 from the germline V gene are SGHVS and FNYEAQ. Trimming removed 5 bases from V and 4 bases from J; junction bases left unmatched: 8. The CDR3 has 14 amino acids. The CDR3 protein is CASSPSGGGYEQYF. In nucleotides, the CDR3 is TGTGCCAGCAGCCCCTCTGGCGGGGGTTACGAGCAGTACTTC.

The CDR3 sequence: CASSQDRGPQETQYF. In nucleotides, the CDR3 is TGCGCCAGCAGCCAAGATAGGGGTCCCCAAGAGACCCAGTACTTC. The V gene is TRBV4-1, the J gene TRBJ2-5; D is possibly TRBD1 (5 bases). V dropped 0 bases and J dropped 1 base, with 9 bases sitting between them. The CDR3 spans 15 residues. CDR1 is MGHRA, CDR2 YSYEKL, per germline.

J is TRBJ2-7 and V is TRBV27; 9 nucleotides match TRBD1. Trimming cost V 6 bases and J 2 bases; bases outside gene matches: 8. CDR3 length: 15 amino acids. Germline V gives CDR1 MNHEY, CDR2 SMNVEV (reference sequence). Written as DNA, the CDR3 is TGTGCCAGCAGCATATTACAGGGGGCGGCCTACGAGCAGTACTTC. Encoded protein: CASSILQGAAYEQYF.

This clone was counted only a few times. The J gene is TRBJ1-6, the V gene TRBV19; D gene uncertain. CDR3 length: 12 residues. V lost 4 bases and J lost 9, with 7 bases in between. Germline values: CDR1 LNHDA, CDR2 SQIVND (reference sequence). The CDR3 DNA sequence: TGTGCCAGTAGTAGCGGAGGTTCACCCCTCCACTTT. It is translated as CASSSGGSPLHF.

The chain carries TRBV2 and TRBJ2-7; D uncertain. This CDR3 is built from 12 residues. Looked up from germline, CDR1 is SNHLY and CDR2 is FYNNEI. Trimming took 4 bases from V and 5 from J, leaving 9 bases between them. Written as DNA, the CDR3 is TGTGCCAGCAGTGGCGGTTCGAACGAGCAGTACTTC. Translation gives CASSGGSNEQYF.

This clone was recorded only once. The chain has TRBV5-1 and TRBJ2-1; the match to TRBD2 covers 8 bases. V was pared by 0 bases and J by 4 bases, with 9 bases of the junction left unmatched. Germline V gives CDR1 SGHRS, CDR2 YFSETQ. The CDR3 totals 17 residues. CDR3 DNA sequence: TGCGCCAGCAGCTTGGCCTCAGCGACTAGCGAGTACAATGAGCAGTTCTTC. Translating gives CASSLASATSEYNEQFF.

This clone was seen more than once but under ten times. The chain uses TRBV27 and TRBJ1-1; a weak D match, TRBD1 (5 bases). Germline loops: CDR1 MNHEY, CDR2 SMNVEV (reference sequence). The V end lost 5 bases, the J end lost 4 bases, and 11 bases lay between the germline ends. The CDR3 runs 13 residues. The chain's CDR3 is CASSLTASTEAFF. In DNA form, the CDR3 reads TGTGCCAGCAGTCTGACAGCCAGCACTGAAGCTTTCTTT.

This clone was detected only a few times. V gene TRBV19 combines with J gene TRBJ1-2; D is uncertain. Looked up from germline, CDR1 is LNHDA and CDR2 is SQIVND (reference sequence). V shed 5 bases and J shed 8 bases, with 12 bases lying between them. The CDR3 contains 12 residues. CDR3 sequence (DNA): TGTGCCAGTAGTGCCCTTTTAGAAGGCTACACCTTC. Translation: CASSALLEGYTF.

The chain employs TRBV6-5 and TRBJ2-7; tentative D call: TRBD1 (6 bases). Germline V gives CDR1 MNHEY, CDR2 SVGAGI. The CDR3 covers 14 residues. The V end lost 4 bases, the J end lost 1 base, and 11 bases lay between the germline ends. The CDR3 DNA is TGTGCCAGCAGTTTCGGGGACACATCCTACGAGCAGTACTTC. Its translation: CASSFGDTSYEQYF.

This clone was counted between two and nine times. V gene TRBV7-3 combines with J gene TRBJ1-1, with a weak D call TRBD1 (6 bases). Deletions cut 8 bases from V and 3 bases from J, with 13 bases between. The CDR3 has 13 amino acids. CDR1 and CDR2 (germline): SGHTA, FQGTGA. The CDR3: CASDTGNHTEAFF. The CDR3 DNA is TGTGCCAGCGATACAGGGAACCACACTGAAGCTTTCTTT.

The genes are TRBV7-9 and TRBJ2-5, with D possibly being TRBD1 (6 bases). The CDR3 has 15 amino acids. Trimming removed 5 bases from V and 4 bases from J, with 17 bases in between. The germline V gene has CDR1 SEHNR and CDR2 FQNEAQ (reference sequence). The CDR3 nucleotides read TGTGCCAGCAGCCCGTGGGACAAGCCAAGAGAGACCCAGTACTTC. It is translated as CASSPWDKPRETQYF.

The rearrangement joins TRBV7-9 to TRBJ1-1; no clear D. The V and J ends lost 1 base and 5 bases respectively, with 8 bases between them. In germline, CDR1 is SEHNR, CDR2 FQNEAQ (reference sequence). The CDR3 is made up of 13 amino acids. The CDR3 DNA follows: TGTGCCAGCAGCTTAGGGGGAGGGACTGAAGCTTTCTTT. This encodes CASSLGGGTEAFF.

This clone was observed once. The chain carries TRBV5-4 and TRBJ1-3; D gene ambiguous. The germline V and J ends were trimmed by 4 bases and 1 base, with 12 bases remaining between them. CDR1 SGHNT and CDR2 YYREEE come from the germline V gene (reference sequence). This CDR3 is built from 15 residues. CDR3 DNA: TGTGCCAGCAGCCCGACAATCGAGTCTGGAAACACCATATATTTT. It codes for CASSPTIESGNTIYF. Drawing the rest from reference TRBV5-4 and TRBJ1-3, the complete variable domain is ETGVTQSPTHLIKTRGQQVTLRCSSQSGHNTVSWYQQALGQGPQFIFQYYREEENGRGNFPPRFSGLQFPNYSSELNVNALELDDSALYLCASSPTIESGNTIYFGEGSWLTVV.

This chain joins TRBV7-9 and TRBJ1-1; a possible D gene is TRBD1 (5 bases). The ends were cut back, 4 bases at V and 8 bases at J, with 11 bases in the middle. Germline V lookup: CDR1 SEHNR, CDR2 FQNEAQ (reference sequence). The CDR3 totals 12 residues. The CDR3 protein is CASSSPWTEAFF. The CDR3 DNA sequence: TGTGCCAGCAGCTCCCCCTGGACAGAAGCTTTCTTT.

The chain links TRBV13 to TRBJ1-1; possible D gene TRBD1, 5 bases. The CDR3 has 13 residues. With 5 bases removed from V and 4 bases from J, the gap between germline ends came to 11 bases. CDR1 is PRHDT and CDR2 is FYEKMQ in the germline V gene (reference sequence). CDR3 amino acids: CASSPGGSTEAFF. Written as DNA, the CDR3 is TGTGCCAGCAGCCCTGGGGGGAGCACTGAAGCTTTCTTT. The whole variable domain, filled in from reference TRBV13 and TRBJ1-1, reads AAGVIQSPRHLIKEKRETATLKCYPIPRHDTVYWYQQGPGQDPQFLISFYEKMQSDKGSIPDRFSAQQFSDYHSELNMSSLELGDSALYFCASSPGGSTEAFFGQGTRLTVV.

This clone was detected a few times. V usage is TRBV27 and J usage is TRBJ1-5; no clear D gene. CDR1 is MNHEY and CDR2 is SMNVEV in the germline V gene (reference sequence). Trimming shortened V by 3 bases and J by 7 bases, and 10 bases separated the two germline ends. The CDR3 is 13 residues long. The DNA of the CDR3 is TGTGCCAGCAGTTTTTCAGCGTCCCAGCCCCAGCATTTT. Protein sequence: CASSFSASQPQHF.

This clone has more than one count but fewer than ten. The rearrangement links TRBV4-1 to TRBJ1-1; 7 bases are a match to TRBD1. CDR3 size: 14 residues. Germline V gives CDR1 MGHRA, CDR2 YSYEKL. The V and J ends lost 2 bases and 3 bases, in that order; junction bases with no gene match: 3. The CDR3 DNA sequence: TGCGCCAGCAGCCAAACAGGGGCGTACACTGAAGCTTTCTTT. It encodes CASSQTGAYTEAFF.